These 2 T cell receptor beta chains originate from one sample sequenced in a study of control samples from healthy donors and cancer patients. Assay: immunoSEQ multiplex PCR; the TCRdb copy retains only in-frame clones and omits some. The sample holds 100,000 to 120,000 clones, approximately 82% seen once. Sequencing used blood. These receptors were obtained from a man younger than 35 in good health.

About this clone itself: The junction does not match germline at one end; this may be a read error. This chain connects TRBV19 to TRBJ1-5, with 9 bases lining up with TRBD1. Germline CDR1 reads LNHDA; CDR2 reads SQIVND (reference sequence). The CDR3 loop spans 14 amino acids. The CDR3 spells CASSLDRGNQPQHF. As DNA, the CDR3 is TGTGCCAGTAGTTTAGACAGGGGGAATCAGCCCCAGCATTTT.

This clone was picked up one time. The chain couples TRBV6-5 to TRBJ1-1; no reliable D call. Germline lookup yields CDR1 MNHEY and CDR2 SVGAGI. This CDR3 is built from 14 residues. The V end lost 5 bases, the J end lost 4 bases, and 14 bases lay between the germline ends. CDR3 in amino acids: CASSPIEVGTEAFF. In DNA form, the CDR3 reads TGTGCCAGCAGTCCTATCGAAGTGGGCACTGAAGCTTTCTTT.